The sequence of this T cell receptor (beta chain) was determined in a study of CD8+ T cells in alopecia areata. Reverse transcribed after extraction, RNA yielded cDNA as the sequencing template. Clones were read by immunoSEQ multiplex PCR, and TCRdb kept only the in-frame ones, dropping some. The sample has about 220,000 clones, about 50% seen once; the top ten hold about 1.6%. Per germline, CDR1 SQVTM and CDR2 ANQGSEA. CDR3 length: 11 amino acids. V gave up 6 bases and J gave up 12 bases; unmatched junction bases: 10. This clone occurred a few times. Treatment indicated: oral pan-JAK inhibitor, 5-10 mg twice daily.

The TCR was taken from a human donor with alopecia areata. The chain joins TRBV29-1 to TRBJ2-7, with 8 bases lining up with TRBD1. The sequencing used CD4+ T cells sorted from blood, collected at week 4, from a patient treated with tofacitinib. This CDR3 is CSVMTGQGAYF. In DNA form, the CDR3 reads TGCAGCGTCATGACTGGTCAGGGGGCGTACTTC.